This TCR beta chain was documented in a study of cytomegalovirus exposure and HLA in healthy donors. This CDR3 is built from 14 residues. With 4 bases removed from V and 8 bases from J, the gap between germline ends came to 17 bases. Germline V gene sequence: CDR1 MNHEY, CDR2 SVGAGI. Vbeta (60) and Jbeta (13) primers were used in the PCR. Method: immunoSEQ multiplex PCR; TCRdb's copy keeps in-frame clones and lacks some. The sample has approximately 130,000 clones, approximately 85% seen once. The sample holds one count of this clone. This sequence was found in a woman in her thirties in good health and CMV-seropositive. Sequencing was carried out using PBMCs. This chain connects TRBV6-5 to TRBJ1-2; perhaps TRBD1 as D (5 bases). The CDR3 here is CASSWDDQGRGYTF. In DNA form, the CDR3 reads TGTGCCAGCAGTTGGGATGATCAGGGTAGGGGCTACACCTTC.